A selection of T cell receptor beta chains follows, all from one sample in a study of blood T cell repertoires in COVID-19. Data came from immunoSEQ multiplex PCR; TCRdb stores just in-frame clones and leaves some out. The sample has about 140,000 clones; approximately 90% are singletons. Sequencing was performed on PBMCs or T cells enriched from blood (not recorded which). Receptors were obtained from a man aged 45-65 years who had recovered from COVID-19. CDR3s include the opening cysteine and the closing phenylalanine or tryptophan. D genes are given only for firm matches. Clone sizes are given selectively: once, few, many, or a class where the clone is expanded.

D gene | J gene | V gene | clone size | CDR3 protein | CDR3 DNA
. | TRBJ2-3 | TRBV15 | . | CATSRAQGVTDTQYF | TGTGCCACCAGCAGAGCACAGGGTGTAACAGATACGCAGTATTTT
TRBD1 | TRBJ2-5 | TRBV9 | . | CASSVGTGITETQYF | TGTGCCAGCAGCGTAGGGACAGGGATTACGGAGACCCAGTACTTC
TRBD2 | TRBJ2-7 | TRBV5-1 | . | CASSFGLAGVTGEQYF | TGCGCCAGCAGCTTTGGGCTAGCGGGAGTAACGGGGGAGCAGTACTTC
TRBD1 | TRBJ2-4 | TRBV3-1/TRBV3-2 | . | CASSRSGQALNIQYF | TGTGCCAGCAGCCGATCGGGACAGGCTTTAAACATTCAGTACTTC
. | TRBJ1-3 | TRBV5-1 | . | CASRIGDTRNTIYF | TGCGCCAGCAGAATCGGGGACACCAGAAACACCATATATTTT
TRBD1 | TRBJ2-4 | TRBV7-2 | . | CASSFTGGIAKNIQYF | TGTGCCAGCAGCTTTACAGGGGGGATAGCCAAAAACATTCAGTACTTC
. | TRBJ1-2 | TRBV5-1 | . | CASSLGSVQASGYTF | TGCGCCAGCAGCTTGGGATCAGTCCAGGCTAGCGGCTACACCTTC
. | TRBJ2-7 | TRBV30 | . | CAWSVRRAYEQYF | TGTGCCTGGAGTGTACGACGGGCCTACGAGCAGTACTTC
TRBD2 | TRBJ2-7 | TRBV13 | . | CASSHTGTSGKNPNEQYF | TGTGCCAGCAGCCACACCGGGACTAGCGGGAAAAATCCTAACGAGCAGTACTTC
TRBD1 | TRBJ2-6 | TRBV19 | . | CASSTKPGQGAAGANVLTF | TGTGCCAGTAGTACGAAGCCGGGACAGGGGGCGGCTGGGGCCAACGTCCTGACTTTC
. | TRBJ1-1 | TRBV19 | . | CASRLPGGHTEAFF | TGTGCCAGTAGACTCCCCGGGGGGCACACTGAAGCTTTCTTT
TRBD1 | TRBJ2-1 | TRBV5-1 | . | CASTRDSYNEQFF | TGCGCCAGCACAAGGGACAGCTACAATGAGCAGTTCTTC
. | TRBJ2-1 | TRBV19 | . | CASSPIGTYFPFF | TGTGCCAGTAGTCCCATAGGGACTTACTTTCCGTTCTTC
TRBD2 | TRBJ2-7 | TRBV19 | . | CASSIERTSTRQYF | TGTGCCAGTAGTATAGAGAGGACTAGCACTCGTCAGTACTTC
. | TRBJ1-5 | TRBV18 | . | CASSPQGIGNQPQHF | TGTGCCAGCTCACCCCAGGGGATTGGCAATCAGCCCCAGCATTTT
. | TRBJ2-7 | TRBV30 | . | CAWRRQHLSYEQYF | TGTGCCTGGAGAAGACAGCACCTCTCCTACGAGCAGTACTTC
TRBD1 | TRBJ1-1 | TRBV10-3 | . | CAISGQGVSEAFF | TGTGCCATCAGCGGACAGGGGGTTTCTGAAGCTTTCTTT
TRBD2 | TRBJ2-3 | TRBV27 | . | CASSLASGTDTQYF | TGTGCCAGCAGTTTAGCTAGCGGTACAGATACGCAGTATTTT
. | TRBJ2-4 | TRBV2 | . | CASRDRGGAKNIQYF | TGTGCCAGCAGGGACCGGGGTGGTGCCAAAAACATTCAGTACTTC
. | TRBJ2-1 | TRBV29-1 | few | CSVDQGTYGEQFF | TGCAGCGTTGACCAGGGCACTTACGGTGAGCAGTTCTTC
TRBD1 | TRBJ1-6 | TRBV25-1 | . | CASSEFGDRLDSPLHF | TGTGCCAGCAGTGAATTTGGGGACAGGTTGGATTCACCCCTCCACTTT
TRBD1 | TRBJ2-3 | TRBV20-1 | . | CSASNLDRVGEYF | TGCAGTGCTAGTAACCTCGACAGGGTGGGGGAGTATTTT
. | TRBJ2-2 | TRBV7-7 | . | CASSTTGENTGELFF | TGTGCTAGCAGCACCACCGGGGAGAACACCGGGGAGCTGTTTTTT
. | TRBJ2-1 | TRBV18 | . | CASSRGSGPYNEQFF | TGTGCCAGCTCACGAGGGTCGGGCCCCTACAATGAGCAGTTCTTC
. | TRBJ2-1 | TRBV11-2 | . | CASSLQTTGAGNEQFF | TGTGCCAGCAGCTTACAAACCACCGGGGCGGGGAATGAGCAGTTCTTC
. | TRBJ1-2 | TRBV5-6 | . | CASSSGYGYTF | TGTGCCAGCAGCTCCGGGTATGGCTACACCTTC
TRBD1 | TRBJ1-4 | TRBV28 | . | CASSLGQGQEKLFF | TGTGCCAGCAGCCTGGGACAGGGGCAGGAAAAACTGTTTTTT